Sequencing of this T cell receptor (beta chain) was carried out in a study of cytomegalovirus exposure and HLA in healthy donors. Overall study results and limits: In a later analysis, DRB1 alleles had the most associated TCRs; HLA-C alleles the fewest.

The V gene's germline CDR1 is SGDLS and CDR2 YYNGEE. The CDR3 covers 15 residues. Trimming cost V 0 bases and J 1 base, with 10 bases left between them. The PCR employed 60 Vbeta primers together with 13 Jbeta primers. Method: immunoSEQ multiplex PCR; TCRdb's copy keeps in-frame clones and lacks some. The sample holds 91,000 or so clones. Concerning this clone: No antigen is known for it.

This clonotype originated in a woman in her thirties in good health and CMV-seronegative. The sequenced sample consisted of PBMCs. The rearrangement joins TRBV9 to TRBJ2-5; D remains ambiguous. The CDR3 sequence is CASSVGQTFQETQYF. The CDR3 coding sequence is TGTGCCAGCAGCGTAGGCCAGACTTTCCAAGAGACCCAGTACTTC.